This TCR beta chain was profiled in a study of T cell repertoires in cytomegalovirus infection. TCRdb analysed the reads with MiXCR anew, one entry per CDR3 protein. Of around 260,000 distinct CDR3 sequences listed, over 20% are singletons. This CDR3 contains 13 residues. The V gene end was trimmed by 7 bases and the J gene end by 17 bases; junction bases not matched to a gene: 11. Per the germline V gene, CDR1 is MNHEY and CDR2 is SVGAGI. The receptor comes from a human donor in good health (CMV status not recorded). Some clones in this sample may be carry-over from other donors' samples. The sequenced sample was PBMCs. The chain recombines TRBV6-5 with TRBJ1-6; 10 nucleotides align to TRBD1. CDR3 loop: CASTGQGQRVVHF. The CDR3 coding sequence is TGTGCCAGCACGGGACAGGGGCAAAGGGTGGTCCACTTT.